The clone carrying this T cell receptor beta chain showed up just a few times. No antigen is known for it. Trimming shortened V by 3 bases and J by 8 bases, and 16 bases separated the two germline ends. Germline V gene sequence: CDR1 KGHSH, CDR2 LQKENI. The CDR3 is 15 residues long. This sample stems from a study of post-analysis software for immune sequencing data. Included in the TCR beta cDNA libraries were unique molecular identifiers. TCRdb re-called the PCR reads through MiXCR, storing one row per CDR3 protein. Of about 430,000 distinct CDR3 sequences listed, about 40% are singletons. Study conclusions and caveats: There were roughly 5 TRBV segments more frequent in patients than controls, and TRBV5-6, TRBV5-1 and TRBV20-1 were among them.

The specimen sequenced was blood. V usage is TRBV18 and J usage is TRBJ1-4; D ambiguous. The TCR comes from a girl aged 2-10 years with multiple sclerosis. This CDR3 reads CASSPDGIAGEKLFF. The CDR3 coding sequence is TGTGCCAGCTCACCCGACGGGATTGCGGGGGAAAAACTGTTTTTT. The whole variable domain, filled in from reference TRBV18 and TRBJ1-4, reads NAGVMQNPRHLVRRRGQEARLRCSPMKGHSHVYWYRQLPEEGLKFMVYLQKENIIDESGMPKERFSAEFPKEGPSILRIQQVVRGDSAAYFCASSPDGIAGEKLFFGSGTQLSVL.